This TCR beta chain was sequenced for a study of blood T cell repertoires in COVID-19. Overall study context: Collection of acute and convalescent COVID-19 samples took place in the United States, Italy and Spain. PBMCs, B-cell-depleted T cells, or T cells were the source of the cDNA or gDNA that made up the material.

CDR1 and CDR2 (germline): MNHEY, SVGEGT. The ends lost 2 bases at V and 1 base at J; junction bases unmatched: 7. The CDR3 length is 17 residues. Under the authors' procedure: Amplification of reference gene primers was used by the study to estimate nucleated cell counts. The assay was immunoSEQ multiplex PCR, and TCRdb's table has in-frame clones only and misses some. The V and J calls and clone size were taken over from that table, and D and trimming were inferred from the DNA. The sample consists of approximately 250,000 clones, over 70% of them appearing once. This receptor was identified in a human donor in a cohort sampled during active COVID-19. The sequenced sample consisted of peripheral blood. The chain combines TRBV6-2 or TRBV6-3 with TRBJ2-3, with 9 bases matching TRBD2. The CDR3 sequence: CASSYPPSGVGTDTQYF. The CDR3 region has the DNA TGTGCCAGCAGTTACCCCCCTAGCGGGGTTGGCACAGATACGCAGTATTTT.